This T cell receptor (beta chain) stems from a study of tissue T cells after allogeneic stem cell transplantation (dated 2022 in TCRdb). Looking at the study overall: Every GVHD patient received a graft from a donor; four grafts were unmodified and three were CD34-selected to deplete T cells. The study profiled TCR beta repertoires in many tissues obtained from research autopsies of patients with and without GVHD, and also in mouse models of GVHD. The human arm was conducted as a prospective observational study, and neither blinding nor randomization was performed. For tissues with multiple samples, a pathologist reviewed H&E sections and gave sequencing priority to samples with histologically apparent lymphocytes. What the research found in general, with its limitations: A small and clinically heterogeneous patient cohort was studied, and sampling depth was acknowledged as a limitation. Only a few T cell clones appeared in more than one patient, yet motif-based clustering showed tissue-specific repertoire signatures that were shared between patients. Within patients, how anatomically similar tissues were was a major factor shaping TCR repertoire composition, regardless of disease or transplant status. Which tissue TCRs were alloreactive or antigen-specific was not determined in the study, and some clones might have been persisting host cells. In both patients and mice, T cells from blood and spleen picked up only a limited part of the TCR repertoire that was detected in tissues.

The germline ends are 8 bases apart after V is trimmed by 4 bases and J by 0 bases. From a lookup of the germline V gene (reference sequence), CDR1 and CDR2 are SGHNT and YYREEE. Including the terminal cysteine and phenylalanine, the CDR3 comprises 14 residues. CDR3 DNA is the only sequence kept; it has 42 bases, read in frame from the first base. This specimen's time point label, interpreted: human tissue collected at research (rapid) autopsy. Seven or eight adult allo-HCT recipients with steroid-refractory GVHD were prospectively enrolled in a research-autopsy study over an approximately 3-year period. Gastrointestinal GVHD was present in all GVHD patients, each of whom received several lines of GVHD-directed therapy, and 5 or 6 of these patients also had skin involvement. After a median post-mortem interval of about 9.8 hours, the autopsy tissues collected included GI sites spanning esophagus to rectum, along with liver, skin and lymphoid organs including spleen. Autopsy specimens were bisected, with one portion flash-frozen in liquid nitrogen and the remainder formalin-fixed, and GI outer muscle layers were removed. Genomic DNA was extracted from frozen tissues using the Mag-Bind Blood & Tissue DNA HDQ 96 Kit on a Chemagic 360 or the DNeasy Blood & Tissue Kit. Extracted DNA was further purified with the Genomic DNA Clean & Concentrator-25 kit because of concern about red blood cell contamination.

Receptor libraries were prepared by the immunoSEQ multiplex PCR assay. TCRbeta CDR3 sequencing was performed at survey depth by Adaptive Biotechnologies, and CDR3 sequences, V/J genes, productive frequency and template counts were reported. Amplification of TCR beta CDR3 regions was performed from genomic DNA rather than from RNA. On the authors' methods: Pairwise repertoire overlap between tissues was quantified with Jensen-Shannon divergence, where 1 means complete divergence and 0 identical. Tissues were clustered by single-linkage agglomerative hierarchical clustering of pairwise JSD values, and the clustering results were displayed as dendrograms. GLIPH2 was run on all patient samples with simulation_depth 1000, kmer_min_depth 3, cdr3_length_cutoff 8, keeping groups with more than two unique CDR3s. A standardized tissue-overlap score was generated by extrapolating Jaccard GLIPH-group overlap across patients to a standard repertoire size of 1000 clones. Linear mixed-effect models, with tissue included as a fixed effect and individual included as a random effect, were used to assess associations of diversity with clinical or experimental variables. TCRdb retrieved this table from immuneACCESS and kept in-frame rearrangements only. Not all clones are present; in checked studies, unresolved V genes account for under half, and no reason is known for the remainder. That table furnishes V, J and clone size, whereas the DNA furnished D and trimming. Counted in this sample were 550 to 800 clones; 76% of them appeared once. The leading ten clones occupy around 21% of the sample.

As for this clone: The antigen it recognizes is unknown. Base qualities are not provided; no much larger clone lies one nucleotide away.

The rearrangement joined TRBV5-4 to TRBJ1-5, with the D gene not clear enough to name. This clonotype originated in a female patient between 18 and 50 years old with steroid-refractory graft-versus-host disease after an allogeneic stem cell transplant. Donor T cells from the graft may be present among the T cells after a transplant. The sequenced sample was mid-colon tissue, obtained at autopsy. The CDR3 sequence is CASSTGNSNQPQHF. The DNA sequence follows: TGTGCCAGCAGCACGGGGAATAGCAATCAGCCCCAGCATTTT.